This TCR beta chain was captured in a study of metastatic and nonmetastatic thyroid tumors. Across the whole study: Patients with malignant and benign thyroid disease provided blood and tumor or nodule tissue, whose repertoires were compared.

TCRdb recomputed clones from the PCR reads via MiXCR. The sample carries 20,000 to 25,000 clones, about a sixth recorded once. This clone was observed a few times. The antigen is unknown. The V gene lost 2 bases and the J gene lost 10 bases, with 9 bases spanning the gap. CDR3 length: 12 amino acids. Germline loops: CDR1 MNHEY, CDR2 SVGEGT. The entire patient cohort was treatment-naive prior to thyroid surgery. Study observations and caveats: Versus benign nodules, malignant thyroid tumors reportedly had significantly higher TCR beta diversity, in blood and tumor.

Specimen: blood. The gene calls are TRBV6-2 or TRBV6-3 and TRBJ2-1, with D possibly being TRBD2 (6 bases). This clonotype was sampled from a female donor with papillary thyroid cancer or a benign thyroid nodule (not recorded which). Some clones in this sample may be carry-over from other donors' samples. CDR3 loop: CASSYAAGEQFF. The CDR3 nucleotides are TGTGCCAGCAGTTACGCAGCGGGCGAGCAGTTCTTC.